The 30 T cell receptor beta chains below come from one sample, sequenced in a study of blood T cell repertoires in COVID-19 (dated by TCRdb to the early 2020s). The library was produced with the immunoSEQ multiplex PCR assay. TCRdb retrieved this table from immuneACCESS and kept in-frame rearrangements only. Not all clones are present; in checked studies, unresolved V genes account for under half, and no reason is known for the remainder. The sample table shows more than 45,000 clones, and 87% are seen once. More than 15% of the sample comes from the top ten. The sample taken for sequencing was peripheral blood. These receptor sequences come from a human donor with active COVID-19. The donor label of this sample is uncertain.

This chain joins TRBV19 and TRBJ1-2; D remains unclear. Per the germline V gene, CDR1 is LNHDA and CDR2 is SQIVND (reference sequence). V lost 0 bases to trimming and J lost 1 base, with 6 bases between them. The CDR3 sequence is 14 residues long. In DNA, the CDR3 is TGTGCCAGTAGTATAGATCCCAGTAACTATGGCTACACCTTC. Its protein is CASSIDPSNYGYTF. The whole variable domain, remainder taken from reference TRBV19 and TRBJ1-2, is DGGITQSPKYLFRKEGQNVTLSCEQNLNHDAMYWYRQDPGQGLRLIYYSQIVNDFQKGDIAEGYSVSREKKESFPLTVTSAQKNPTAFYLCASSIDPSNYGYTFGSGTRLTVV.

CDR3 protein: CASSQGTGTTETQYF. The CDR3 DNA reads TGTGCCAGCAGCCAAGGGACCGGGACAACGGAGACCCAGTACTTC. This rearrangement joins TRBV4-2 to TRBJ2-5; D may be TRBD1 (6 bases). Trimming removed 1 base from V and 5 bases from J, with 14 bases in between. The CDR3 spans 15 residues. Germline lookup yields CDR1 LGHNA and CDR2 YNFKEQ.

The chain has TRBV5-1 and TRBJ2-3; 13 nucleotides match TRBD2. The length of the CDR3 is 20 residues. Germline values: CDR1 SGHRS, CDR2 YFSETQ. V shed 4 bases, J shed 0 bases, and the junction held 14 bases outside the gene matches. The CDR3 DNA follows: TGCGCCAGCAGCCCCTTTGGTGTGCGGACTAGCGGGGGAAGCACAGATACGCAGTATTTT. It is translated as CASSPFGVRTSGGSTDTQYF.

The genes are TRBV5-6 and TRBJ2-7, with 8 bases identical to TRBD1. The CDR3 has 15 amino acids. With V trimmed by 0 bases and J by 4 bases, 6 bases remained unmatched. In germline, CDR1 is SGHDT, CDR2 YYEEEE. The CDR3 spells CASSLGDRGQYEQYF. The CDR3 DNA reads TGTGCCAGCAGCTTGGGCGACAGGGGACAGTACGAGCAGTACTTC. The full variable domain, its missing parts supplied by reference TRBV5-6 and TRBJ2-7, is DAGVTQSPTHLIKTRGQQVTLRCSPKSGHDTVSWYQQALGQGPQFIFQYYEEEERQRGNFPDRFSGHQFPNYSSELNVNALLLGDSALYLCASSLGDRGQYEQYFGPGTRLTVT.

This chain joins TRBV5-5 and TRBJ2-1; D possibly corresponds to TRBD1 (6 bases). V lost 4 bases to trimming and J lost 10 bases, with 18 bases between them. The length of the CDR3 is 14 residues. In germline, CDR1 is SGHKS, CDR2 YYEKEE (reference sequence). The CDR3 spells CASSLQGIRIEQFF. The CDR3 nucleotides read TGTGCCAGCAGCCTACAGGGTATTCGTATCGAGCAGTTCTTC.

This clone was picked up one time. The V gene is TRBV5-1, the J gene TRBJ2-2; no clear D gene. V was clipped by 0 bases and J by 0 bases, with 9 bases between them. CDR3 length equals 16 residues. Germline V lookup: CDR1 SGHRS, CDR2 YFSETQ. In DNA form, the CDR3 reads TGCGCCAGCAGCTTGGGGAGCGCCGCGAACACCGGGGAGCTGTTTTTT. Protein: CASSLGSAANTGELFF.

This clone was seen only a few times. This chain links TRBV12-3 or TRBV12-4 with TRBJ1-2; the D is unclear. Trimming pared 2 bases from V and 4 bases from J, leaving 8 bases between. The CDR3 consists of 13 residues. The CDR3 sequence is CASSLLRFYGYTF. CDR3 nucleotide sequence: TGTGCCAGCAGTTTATTGCGGTTCTATGGCTACACCTTC.

The chain couples TRBV12-3 or TRBV12-4 to TRBJ1-1; the D gene is possibly TRBD1 (5 bases). The CDR3 runs to 12 residues. V was clipped by 6 bases and J by 11 bases, with 16 bases between them. CDR3 amino acids: CASSRTQNWAFF. The DNA for the CDR3 is TGTGCCAGCAGCCGGACACAGAATTGGGCTTTCTTT.

This chain joins TRBV6-6 and TRBJ1-2; 7 nucleotides line up with TRBD1. The V and J ends lost 7 bases and 8 bases, in that order; junction bases with no gene match: 10. Per the germline V gene, CDR1 is MNHNY and CDR2 is SVGAGI (reference sequence). The CDR3 loop spans 13 amino acids. Here the CDR3 DNA reads TGTGCCAGCACTGAGCAGGGGGTTGTGGGCTACACCTTC. Translated, it gives CASTEQGVVGYTF.

The chain links TRBV27 to TRBJ2-7; the D gene is possibly TRBD2 (7 bases). Germline CDR1 is MNHEY and CDR2 is SMNVEV (reference sequence). The CDR3 is 15 amino acids. With 3 bases removed from V and 2 bases from J, the gap between germline ends came to 14 bases. The CDR3 DNA follows: TGTGCCAGCAGTTTTGGGGGAGGGGGTGCCTACGAGCAGTACTTC. Protein product: CASSFGGGGAYEQYF.

The V call is TRBV19, the J call TRBJ1-1, with TRBD1 matching over 9 bases. V shed 6 bases, J shed 4 bases, and the junction held 6 bases outside the gene matches. CDR3 length: 14 residues. Germline loops: CDR1 LNHDA, CDR2 SQIVND (reference sequence). Here the CDR3 DNA reads TGTGCCAGTAGCCCCGGGACAGGGCTCACTGAAGCTTTCTTT. Protein: CASSPGTGLTEAFF.

V gene TRBV9 combines with J gene TRBJ2-3; D is possibly TRBD2 (5 bases). The CDR3 has 13 residues. Trimming stripped 1 base from V and 4 bases from J, with 7 bases between. CDR1 is SGDLS, CDR2 YYNGEE, per germline. The CDR3 sequence: CASSVRGSDTQYF. The CDR3 coding sequence is TGTGCCAGCAGCGTACGGGGTTCAGATACGCAGTATTTT.

This clone was detected ten times or more. V gene TRBV14 combines with J gene TRBJ2-7; tentative D call: TRBD1 (6 bases). The germline V gene has CDR1 SGHDN and CDR2 FVKESK. This CDR3 has 14 amino acids. V was trimmed by 4 bases and J by 1 base, leaving 11 bases between them. CDR3 amino acids: CASSLRGRSYEQYF. CDR3 coding DNA: TGTGCCAGCAGCCTCAGGGGTAGGTCCTACGAGCAGTACTTC.

The V gene is TRBV5-4, the J gene TRBJ2-5, with D possibly TRBD1 on 6 matching bases. V lost 2 bases and J lost 5, with 13 bases in between. In germline, CDR1 is SGHNT, CDR2 YYREEE (reference sequence). The CDR3 consists of 14 residues. The CDR3 DNA reads TGTGCCAGCAGCTTCCCGGGACATCCCGAGACCCAGTACTTC. It yields the protein CASSFPGHPETQYF.

This sequence joins TRBV3-1 (or the pseudogene TRBV3-2) and TRBJ2-2; 8 bases are shared with TRBD2. CDR1 is LGHDT and CDR2 is YNNKEL in the germline V gene (reference sequence). The CDR3 spans 17 residues. V lost 0 bases and J lost 1; bases outside the gene matches: 4. For the CDR3, the DNA is TGTGCCAGCAGCCAAGACGTAGCGGGGTGGAACACCGGGGAGCTGTTTTTT. It yields the protein CASSQDVAGWNTGELFF.

The table lists this clone with a few counts. V gene TRBV10-3 combines with J gene TRBJ2-3; 8 positions agree with TRBD2. The length of the CDR3 is 14 residues. The germline gives CDR1 ENHRY, CDR2 SYGVKD. Unmatched junction bases numbered 3, after V lost 4 bases and J lost 3 bases. CDR3 protein: CAISVGGGTDTQYF. CDR3 nucleotide sequence: TGTGCCATCAGTGTGGGCGGGGGGACAGATACGCAGTATTTT.

V is TRBV7-8 and J is TRBJ1-1; tentatively, D is TRBD1 (6 bases). Germline loops: CDR1 SGHVS, CDR2 FQNEAQ. This CDR3 is 15 amino acids long. Trimming cost V 0 bases and J 4 bases, with 12 bases left between them. CDR3 sequence reads: CASSLADRGATEAFF. CDR3 DNA sequence: TGTGCCAGCAGCTTAGCGGACCGGGGGGCCACTGAAGCTTTCTTT. Complete variable domain (other parts from reference TRBV7-8 and TRBJ1-1): GAGVSQSPRYKVAKRGQDVALRCDPISGHVSLFWYQQALGQGPEFLTYFQNEAQLDKSGLPSDRFFAERPEGSVSTLKIQRTQQEDSAVYLCASSLADRGATEAFFGQGTRLTVV.

The rearrangement joins TRBV20-1 to TRBJ2-7; TRBD2 agrees at 8 bases. The CDR3 is 11 residues long. The germline V gene has CDR1 DFQATT and CDR2 SNEGSKA (reference sequence). V was pared by 6 bases and J by 6 bases, with 4 bases of the junction left unmatched. Here the CDR3 DNA reads TGCAGTGCCACGGGGGGGGGCGAGCAGTACTTC. Encoded protein: CSATGGGEQYF.

The table lists this clone with a few counts. The gene calls are TRBV18 and TRBJ2-3; 7 bases are a match to TRBD2. Unmatched junction bases numbered 5, after V lost 2 bases and J lost 3 bases. From germline, CDR1 is KGHSH and CDR2 LQKENI. CDR3 size: 15 residues. The CDR3 DNA reads TGTGCCAGCTCACCAGGACTAGTCGGGACAGATACGCAGTATTTT. Amino acids: CASSPGLVGTDTQYF.

The chain has TRBV5-6 and TRBJ2-3; possible D gene TRBD2, 6 bases. CDR1 is SGHDT, CDR2 YYEEEE, per germline. Trimming removed 6 bases at V and 2 bases at J, with 19 bases between. The CDR3 sequence is 16 residues long. The chain's CDR3 is CASTPRPQGLTDTQYF. The DNA of the CDR3 is TGTGCCAGCACCCCACGGCCTCAGGGACTCACAGATACGCAGTATTTT.

The CDR3 loop is CASSSGGVAEAFF. The CDR3 DNA reads TGTGCCAGCAGCTCTGGGGGGGTCGCAGAAGCTTTCTTT. The chain carries TRBV6-2 or TRBV6-3 and TRBJ1-1; D might be TRBD1 (5 bases). Trimming stripped 6 bases from V and 8 bases from J, with 16 bases between. The germline V gene encodes CDR1 MNHEY and CDR2 SVGEGT. The CDR3 totals 13 residues.

The J gene is TRBJ1-1, the V gene TRBV4-3; D is uncertain. The CDR3 loop spans 15 amino acids. V was clipped by 0 bases and J by 3 bases, with 11 bases between them. Germline CDR1 and CDR2: LGHNA and YSLEER. The CDR3 is CASSQDSRGDTEAFF. CDR3 coding DNA: TGCGCCAGCAGCCAAGATTCGCGGGGAGACACTGAAGCTTTCTTT.

The chain is built from TRBV19 and TRBJ2-1; TRBD2 matches 7 bases. The germline CDR1 and CDR2 sequences are LNHDA and SQIVND (reference sequence). The length of the CDR3 is 17 residues. The V gene end was trimmed by 3 bases and the J gene end by 0 bases; junction bases not matched to a gene: 8. CDR3 sequence (DNA): TGTGCCAGTAGTATGACTAGCCTTCTGAGCTCCTACAATGAGCAGTTCTTC. This encodes CASSMTSLLSSYNEQFF.

The CDR3 loop reads CASSQAGTGGAGVSSPLHF. In DNA form, the CDR3 reads TGTGCCAGCAGCCAGGCGGGGACAGGGGGCGCGGGTGTTTCTTCACCCCTCCACTTT. This chain connects TRBV3-1 (or the pseudogene TRBV3-2) to TRBJ1-6, with 12 bases identical to TRBD1. Unmatched junction bases numbered 15, after V lost 3 bases and J lost 9 bases. Germline CDR1 LGHDT, CDR2 YNNKEL (reference sequence). The CDR3 runs to 19 residues.

The CDR3, as DNA: TGTGCCAGCAGCGCTACTCATGGGGGGTCCGGTAGCGGGAACACTGAAGCTTTCTTT. Amino acids: CASSATHGGSGSGNTEAFF. The chain has TRBV9 and TRBJ1-1; possible D gene TRBD1, 5 bases. This CDR3 comprises 19 residues. V was cut by 3 bases and J by 1 base, with 25 bases left in between. The germline V gene encodes CDR1 SGDLS and CDR2 YYNGEE.

The chain carries TRBV2 and TRBJ1-4; 9 bases line up with TRBD1. Unmatched junction bases numbered 5, after V lost 3 bases and J lost 3 bases. Germline loops: CDR1 SNHLY, CDR2 FYNNEI. The CDR3 runs 16 residues. The CDR3 DNA sequence: TGTGCCAGCAGTGACGGGACAGGGAGGGCTAATGAAAAACTGTTTTTT. Translating it yields CASSDGTGRANEKLFF.

This clone occurred once. The chain is built from TRBV19 and TRBJ2-1, with 11 bases lining up with TRBD1. Germline V lookup: CDR1 LNHDA, CDR2 SQIVND (reference sequence). V was clipped by 1 base and J by 6 bases; unmatched bases: 2. The CDR3 totals 15 residues. The CDR3 sequence is CASSIADRGLNEQFF. The DNA of the CDR3 is TGTGCCAGTAGTATAGCGGACAGGGGGCTCAATGAGCAGTTCTTC.

This chain joins TRBV5-1 and TRBJ1-3; D is unresolved. Trimming took 4 bases from V and 0 from J, leaving 8 bases between them. The germline CDR1 and CDR2 sequences are SGHRS and YFSETQ. The CDR3 contains 14 residues. CDR3: CASSAAGSGNTIYF. For the CDR3, the DNA is TGCGCCAGCAGCGCCGCGGGCTCTGGAAACACCATATATTTT.

The chain links TRBV18 to TRBJ2-3; maybe TRBD1 (6 bases). The CDR3 has 18 amino acids. Germline V lookup: CDR1 KGHSH, CDR2 LQKENI. Trimming left V 2 bases short and J 1 base short, with 19 bases between. The CDR3 reads CASSPSAGAPRGTDTQYF. The CDR3 coding sequence is TGTGCCAGCTCACCATCGGCAGGGGCCCCACGGGGCACAGATACGCAGTATTTT.

The gene calls are TRBV2 and TRBJ2-5; D may be TRBD1 (5 bases). Germline V gene lookup returns CDR1 SNHLY and CDR2 FYNNEI. V lost 2 bases to trimming and J lost 4 bases, with 11 bases between them. There are 14 residues in the CDR3. CDR3 nucleotides: TGTGCCAGCAGTGAATTAAGGGGTGGAGAGACCCAGTACTTC. Its translation: CASSELRGGETQYF.